This paragraph covers one T cell receptor (beta chain) sequence. Its antigen is undetermined. Trimming took 6 bases from V and 3 from J, leaving 9 bases between them. CDR3 size: 13 residues. CDR1 and CDR2 from the germline V gene are SGDLS and YYNGEE. This entry is derived from a study of T-cell memory formation after mild COVID-19. Points from the study as a whole: Shrinking CD4+ clones were chiefly CM and EM; CD8+ ones were chiefly EMRA. Clones that contracted from day 15 to 85 had balanced CD4/CD8; later expanders were CD4+ biased.

TCRdb reprocessed the 5' RACE reads via MiXCR and lists one record per CDR3 protein. The data show hundreds of thousands of distinct CDR3 sequences, about a sixth seen once. The V gene is TRBV9, the J gene TRBJ2-2; D is unresolved. The TCR originated in a man younger than 35 who had mild COVID-19 (a few samples of this study predate the infection). Cell type and time point are not known. Sequenced input: PBMCs or a T cell subset sorted from them (not recorded which). The CDR3 DNA reads as TGTGCCAGCACGTCGAGAGACACCGGGGAGCTGTTTTTT. It encodes CASTSRDTGELFF.